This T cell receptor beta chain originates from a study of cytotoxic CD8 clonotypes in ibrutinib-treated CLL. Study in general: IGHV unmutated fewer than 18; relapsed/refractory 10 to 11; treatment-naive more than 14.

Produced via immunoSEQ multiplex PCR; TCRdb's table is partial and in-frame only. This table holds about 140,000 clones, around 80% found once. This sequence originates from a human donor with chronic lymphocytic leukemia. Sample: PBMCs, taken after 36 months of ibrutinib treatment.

CDR3 amino acids: CASRMTGNQPQHF. In nucleotides, the CDR3 is TGTGCCAGCAGAATGACAGGTAATCAGCCCCAGCATTTT. This chain joins TRBV6-4 and TRBJ1-5, with TRBD1 as a possible D gene (6 bases). The CDR3 has 13 residues. Germline V lookup: CDR1 MRHNA, CDR2 SNTAGT. Trimming cost V 6 bases and J 4 bases, with 10 bases left between them.